A selection of T cell receptor beta chains follows, all from one sample in a study of beta chain features in type 1 diabetes. Profiling relied on immunoSEQ multiplex PCR, and the TCRdb table lists in-frame clones only, not all of them. The sample lists over 25,000 clones, 50% to 65% occurring once. Sequenced: Tregs from blood. The receptors come from a woman younger than 30 with type 1 diabetes. Each CDR3 is given with its conserved first and last residue. Each record gives: CDR3 DNA, CDR3 protein, clone size, J gene, D gene, V gene. A D gene is named only where the DNA matches it firmly. Where a row states a size, it is once, few, many or the class of an expanded clone; other rows omit it.

CDR3nt: TGTGCCAGCAGCCAATGGCTAGCGGACAATGAGCAGTTCTTC
CDR3aa: CASSQWLADNEQFF
abundance: -
j_gene: TRBJ2-1
d_gene: TRBD2
v_gene: TRBV14

CDR3nt: TGTGCCAGCAGTCCCCGGGACAGCTACACTGAAGCTTTCTTT
CDR3aa: CASSPRDSYTEAFF
abundance: -
j_gene: TRBJ1-1
d_gene: TRBD1
v_gene: TRBV6-6

CDR3nt: TGCAGTGCCCGGGAGAACTACGAGCAGTACTTC
CDR3aa: CSARENYEQYF
abundance: few
j_gene: TRBJ2-7
d_gene: -
v_gene: TRBV20-1

CDR3nt: TGTGCCAGCAGCCCCCCAGGAGGCTATGGCTACACCTTC
CDR3aa: CASSPPGGYGYTF
abundance: few
j_gene: TRBJ1-2
d_gene: -
v_gene: TRBV6-5

CDR3nt: TGTGCCAGCAGCCAGGTAGGGGACACCCTTCACATCTACGAGCAGTACTTC
CDR3aa: CASSQVGDTLHIYEQYF
abundance: -
j_gene: TRBJ2-7
d_gene: -
v_gene: TRBV14

CDR3nt: TGTGCCCATAGGGAGAGCACAGATACGCAGTATTTT
CDR3aa: CAHRESTDTQYF
abundance: -
j_gene: TRBJ2-3
d_gene: -
v_gene: TRBV30

CDR3nt: TGTGCCAGTAGTCGGGACTCTTACCAAGAGACCCAGTACTTC
CDR3aa: CASSRDSYQETQYF
abundance: -
j_gene: TRBJ2-5
d_gene: -
v_gene: TRBV19

CDR3nt: TGTGCCAGCAGCCAGACTGGGGGCGTTGAGCAGTTCTTC
CDR3aa: CASSQTGGVEQFF
abundance: few
j_gene: TRBJ2-1
d_gene: -
v_gene: TRBV2

CDR3nt: TGTGCCAGTAGTAGGTCTGGCGGCAGCACAGATACGCAGTATTTT
CDR3aa: CASSRSGGSTDTQYF
abundance: -
j_gene: TRBJ2-3
d_gene: -
v_gene: TRBV19

CDR3nt: TGTGCCAGCAGTAAGCGGGAGCGCACAGATACGCAGTATTTT
CDR3aa: CASSKRERTDTQYF
abundance: -
j_gene: TRBJ2-3
d_gene: TRBD2
v_gene: TRBV7-2

CDR3nt: TGCGCCAGCAGCCAAGATGTCGGGAGAACTAACTATGGCTACACCTTC
CDR3aa: CASSQDVGRTNYGYTF
abundance: -
j_gene: TRBJ1-2
d_gene: -
v_gene: TRBV4-3

CDR3nt: TGTGCCAGCAGTGAGGACAGCTACTCTAGCACAGATACGCAGTATTTT
CDR3aa: CASSEDSYSSTDTQYF
abundance: -
j_gene: TRBJ2-3
d_gene: -
v_gene: TRBV2

CDR3nt: TGTGCCAGCAGCTTGGTAGCGGGAGTTAGTGAGCAGTTCTTC
CDR3aa: CASSLVAGVSEQFF
abundance: -
j_gene: TRBJ2-1
d_gene: TRBD2
v_gene: TRBV5-5

CDR3nt: TGTGCCTGGAAGGTTCGGGGGGCGCAAGGTGGCTACACCTTC
CDR3aa: CAWKVRGAQGGYTF
abundance: -
j_gene: TRBJ1-2
d_gene: -
v_gene: TRBV30

CDR3nt: TGCGCCAGCAGCCAAGAGACCAGAGGGGATACGCAGTATTTT
CDR3aa: CASSQETRGDTQYF
abundance: -
j_gene: TRBJ2-3
d_gene: -
v_gene: TRBV4-3

CDR3nt: TGTGCCAGCAGCCTTCTACCAGGGGCAGATACGCAGTATTTT
CDR3aa: CASSLLPGADTQYF
abundance: -
j_gene: TRBJ2-3
d_gene: -
v_gene: TRBV5-5

CDR3nt: TGCGCCAGCAGAGGAGGGTTCACTAGTCCTGGGGCCAACGTCCTGACTTTC
CDR3aa: CASRGGFTSPGANVLTF
abundance: -
j_gene: TRBJ2-6
d_gene: -
v_gene: TRBV4-1

CDR3nt: TGTGCCTGGAAGGGGGCCCTCTATGGCTACACCTTC
CDR3aa: CAWKGALYGYTF
abundance: -
j_gene: TRBJ1-2
d_gene: TRBD1
v_gene: TRBV30

CDR3nt: TGTGCCAGCAGCTTAGTGGCAGGGAACACTGAAGCTTTCTTT
CDR3aa: CASSLVAGNTEAFF
abundance: -
j_gene: TRBJ1-1
d_gene: -
v_gene: TRBV7-2

CDR3nt: TGTGCCAGCAGTGAAGCTATTAGCGGGATGGGCTACAATGAGCAGTTCTTC
CDR3aa: CASSEAISGMGYNEQFF
abundance: -
j_gene: TRBJ2-1
d_gene: TRBD2
v_gene: TRBV2

CDR3nt: TGTGCCTGGGCCCTGAGAGGGCCCAATGAGCAGTTCTTC
CDR3aa: CAWALRGPNEQFF
abundance: few
j_gene: TRBJ2-1
d_gene: -
v_gene: TRBV30

CDR3nt: TGTGCCAGCAGCTTTCGACTAGCGGTCACAGATACGCAGTATTTT
CDR3aa: CASSFRLAVTDTQYF
abundance: -
j_gene: TRBJ2-3
d_gene: TRBD2
v_gene: TRBV5-4

CDR3nt: TGCGCCAGCAGCCCACTGTTCCCTAGCGGGCTTGGCTCCTACAATGAGCAGTTCTTC
CDR3aa: CASSPLFPSGLGSYNEQFF
abundance: -
j_gene: TRBJ2-1
d_gene: TRBD2
v_gene: TRBV5-1

CDR3nt: TGTGCCAGCAGCCAAGGACCGGGACTAGCGGCATACAATGAGCAGTTCTTC
CDR3aa: CASSQGPGLAAYNEQFF
abundance: -
j_gene: TRBJ2-1
d_gene: TRBD2
v_gene: TRBV14

CDR3nt: TGCGCCAGCAGCCAAGATCACTACAGGGGGCCCGGGGAGCTGTTTTTT
CDR3aa: CASSQDHYRGPGELFF
abundance: -
j_gene: TRBJ2-2
d_gene: TRBD1
v_gene: TRBV4-3

CDR3nt: TGCGCCAGCATTCATACAGGGGCGAAGACCCAGTACTTC
CDR3aa: CASIHTGAKTQYF
abundance: -
j_gene: TRBJ2-5
d_gene: TRBD1
v_gene: TRBV10-2

CDR3nt: TGTGCCAGCAGCCCCCGCGAAGAGACCCAGTACTTC
CDR3aa: CASSPREETQYF
abundance: -
j_gene: TRBJ2-5
d_gene: -
v_gene: TRBV9

CDR3nt: TGTGCCAGCAGTGAAAGTCAGGGTGGGAATCAGCCCCAGCATTTT
CDR3aa: CASSESQGGNQPQHF
abundance: -
j_gene: TRBJ1-5
d_gene: -
v_gene: TRBV6-1

CDR3nt: TGTGCCAGCAGTCCTCCTAGCGGGGGGGGTGGTACGCAGTATTTT
CDR3aa: CASSPPSGGGGTQYF
abundance: few
j_gene: TRBJ2-3
d_gene: TRBD2
v_gene: TRBV25-1

CDR3nt: TGCGCCAGCAGCTTGGAGTCGCGGGAGCACGAGACCCAGTACTTC
CDR3aa: CASSLESREHETQYF
abundance: -
j_gene: TRBJ2-5
d_gene: TRBD2
v_gene: TRBV5-1

CDR3nt: TGCGCCAGCAGTCAATCGGGGGACAGGCCATCCCGTTACAATGAGCAGTTCTTC
CDR3aa: CASSQSGDRPSRYNEQFF
abundance: -
j_gene: TRBJ2-1
d_gene: TRBD1
v_gene: TRBV23-1

CDR3nt: TGTGCCAGCTCACCGAGCAACGAGAATCAGCCCCAGCATTTT
CDR3aa: CASSPSNENQPQHF
abundance: -
j_gene: TRBJ1-5
d_gene: -
v_gene: TRBV18

CDR3nt: TGTGCCAGCAGCGTAGCGTTTAGGGGGGGACTAGCGGGAGACCACCGCTCCTACAATGAGCAGTTCTTC
CDR3aa: CASSVAFRGGLAGDHRSYNEQFF
abundance: few
j_gene: TRBJ2-1
d_gene: TRBD2
v_gene: TRBV9

CDR3nt: TGTGCCAGCAGACCCAGGGTGGCTGGCTACACCTTC
CDR3aa: CASRPRVAGYTF
abundance: -
j_gene: TRBJ1-2
d_gene: -
v_gene: TRBV6-1

CDR3nt: TGTGCCAGCAGGAGGACAGGGACTACCGAAGCTTTCTTT
CDR3aa: CASRRTGTTEAFF
abundance: few
j_gene: TRBJ1-1
d_gene: TRBD1
v_gene: TRBV13

CDR3nt: TGCGCCAGCAGCTCCGGGACAGGGTCTTCACCCCTCCACTTT
CDR3aa: CASSSGTGSSPLHF
abundance: few
j_gene: TRBJ1-6
d_gene: TRBD1
v_gene: TRBV10-1

CDR3nt: TGTGCCAGCAGCTTAGGAGGGGGCGTAGGCACTGAAGCTTTCTTT
CDR3aa: CASSLGGGVGTEAFF
abundance: few
j_gene: TRBJ1-1
d_gene: TRBD1
v_gene: TRBV7-9

CDR3nt: TGTGCCAGCAGTGAACTCCGGGACTACCGCACAGATACGCAGTATTTT
CDR3aa: CASSELRDYRTDTQYF
abundance: once
j_gene: TRBJ2-3
d_gene: TRBD2
v_gene: TRBV2

CDR3nt: TGCGCCAGCAGCTTCGTGACAGGGGGCGCCGGGGAGCTGTTTTTT
CDR3aa: CASSFVTGGAGELFF
abundance: -
j_gene: TRBJ2-2
d_gene: TRBD1
v_gene: TRBV5-1

CDR3nt: TGTGCCAGCAGCGTAGGAGGGACTAGAGGGAGTGAGCAGTTCTTC
CDR3aa: CASSVGGTRGSEQFF
abundance: -
j_gene: TRBJ2-1
d_gene: TRBD2
v_gene: TRBV9

CDR3nt: TGTGCCAGCAGTGAAGGGACGGGGAGGGCCTACAATGAGCAGTTCTTC
CDR3aa: CASSEGTGRAYNEQFF
abundance: few
j_gene: TRBJ2-1
d_gene: TRBD2
v_gene: TRBV6-1

CDR3nt: TGTGCCAGCTCCGACAGGGTTGATCAGCCCCAGCATTTT
CDR3aa: CASSDRVDQPQHF
abundance: -
j_gene: TRBJ1-5
d_gene: TRBD1
v_gene: TRBV18

CDR3nt: TGCGCCAGCAGTGCCTCGTCCGAGGGCTATGGCTACACCTTC
CDR3aa: CASSASSEGYGYTF
abundance: few
j_gene: TRBJ1-2
d_gene: -
v_gene: TRBV10-2